This T cell receptor beta chain was found in a study of blood T cells in healthy people across ages. Overall study results and limits: Age advanced and TCR beta diversity per million T cells fell, roughly linearly. Diversity was higher, and naive CD4+ cells more numerous, in long-lived donors than in aged donors.

The germline CDR1 and CDR2 sequences are SNHLY and FYNNEI. The CDR3 runs to 15 residues. V was pared by 0 bases and J by 3 bases, with 12 bases between. Every donor contributed about 10 milliliters of peripheral blood by blood draw. A minimum of 6 micrograms of total RNA was extracted per sample. Through a sample-barcoded 5' primer and a J-beta primer mix, a second PCR was run for 7 to 11 cycles. TCRdb called the 5' RACE reads again in MiXCR, with one record for every CDR3 protein. The sample includes fewer than 2,000,000 distinct CDR3 sequences, roughly 32% of them seen just once. With regard to this clonotype: The antigen remains unidentified.

This clonotype was obtained from a woman aged 25 to 39 in good health. The chain combines TRBV2 with TRBJ2-7; no definite D call. The specimen sequenced was blood. The CDR3 here is CASSEAAGRRYEQYF. CDR3 DNA: TGTGCCAGCAGTGAAGCGGCAGGAAGACGCTACGAGCAGTACTTC.